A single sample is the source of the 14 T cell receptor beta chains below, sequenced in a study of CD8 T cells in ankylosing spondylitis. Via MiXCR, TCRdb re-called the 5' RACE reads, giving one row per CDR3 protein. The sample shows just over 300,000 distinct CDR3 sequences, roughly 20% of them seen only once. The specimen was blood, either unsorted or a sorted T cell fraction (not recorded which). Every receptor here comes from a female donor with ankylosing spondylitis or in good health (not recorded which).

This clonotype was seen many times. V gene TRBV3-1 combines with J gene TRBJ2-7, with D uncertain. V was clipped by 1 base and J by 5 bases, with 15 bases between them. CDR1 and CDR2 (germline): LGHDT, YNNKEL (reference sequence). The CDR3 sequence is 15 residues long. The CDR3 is CASSQGLTARNEQYF. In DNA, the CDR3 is TGTGCCAGCAGCCAAGGATTGACGGCGCGGAACGAGCAGTACTTC.

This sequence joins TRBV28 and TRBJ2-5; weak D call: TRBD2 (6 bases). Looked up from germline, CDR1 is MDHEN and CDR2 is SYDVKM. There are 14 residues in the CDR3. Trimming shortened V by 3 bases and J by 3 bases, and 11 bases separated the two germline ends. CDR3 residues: CASSFGRGKETQYF. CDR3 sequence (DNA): TGTGCCAGCAGTTTCGGGCGGGGAAAAGAGACCCAGTACTTC.

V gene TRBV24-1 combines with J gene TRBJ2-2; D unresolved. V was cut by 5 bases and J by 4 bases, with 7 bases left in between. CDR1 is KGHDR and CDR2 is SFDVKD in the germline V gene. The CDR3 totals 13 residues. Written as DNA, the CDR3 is TGTGCCACCAGTGGGTCGGCCACCGGGGAGCTGTTTTTT. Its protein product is CATSGSATGELFF.

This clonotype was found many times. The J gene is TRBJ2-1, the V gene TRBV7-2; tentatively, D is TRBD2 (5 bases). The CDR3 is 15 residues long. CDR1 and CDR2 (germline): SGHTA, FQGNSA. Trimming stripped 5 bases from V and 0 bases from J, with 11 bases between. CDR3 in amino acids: CASSRQRSSYNEQFF. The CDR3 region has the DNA TGTGCCAGCAGCCGGCAGCGGAGCTCCTACAATGAGCAGTTCTTC.

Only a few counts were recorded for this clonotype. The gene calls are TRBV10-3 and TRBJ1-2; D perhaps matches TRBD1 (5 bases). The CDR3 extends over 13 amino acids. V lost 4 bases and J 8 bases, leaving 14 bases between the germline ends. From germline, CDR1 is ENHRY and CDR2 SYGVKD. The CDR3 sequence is CAISVGGSDGYTF. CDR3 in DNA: TGTGCCATCAGTGTTGGGGGGAGCGACGGCTACACCTTC.

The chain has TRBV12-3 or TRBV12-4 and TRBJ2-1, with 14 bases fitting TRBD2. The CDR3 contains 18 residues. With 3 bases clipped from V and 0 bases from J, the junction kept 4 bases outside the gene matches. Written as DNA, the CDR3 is TGTGCCAGCAGTTTGGGACTAGCGGGAGTAGGCTCCTACAATGAGCAGTTCTTC. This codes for CASSLGLAGVGSYNEQFF.

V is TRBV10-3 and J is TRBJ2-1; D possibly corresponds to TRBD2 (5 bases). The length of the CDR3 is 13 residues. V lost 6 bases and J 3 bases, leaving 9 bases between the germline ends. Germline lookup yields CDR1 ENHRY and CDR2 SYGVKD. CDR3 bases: TGTGCCATCAGGGCCGGGGACTACAATGAGCAGTTCTTC. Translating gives CAIRAGDYNEQFF.

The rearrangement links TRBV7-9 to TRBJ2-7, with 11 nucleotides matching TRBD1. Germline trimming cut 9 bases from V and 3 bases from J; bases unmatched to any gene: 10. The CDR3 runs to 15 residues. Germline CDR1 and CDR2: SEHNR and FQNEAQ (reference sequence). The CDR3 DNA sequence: TGTGCCAGGAGCCCCGGGACAGGGGGGATCTACGAGCAGTACTTC. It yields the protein CARSPGTGGIYEQYF.

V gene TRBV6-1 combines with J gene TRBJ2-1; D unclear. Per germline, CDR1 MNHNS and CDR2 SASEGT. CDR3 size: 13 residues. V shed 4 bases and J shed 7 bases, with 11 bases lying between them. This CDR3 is CASSGLDLNEQFF. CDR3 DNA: TGTGCCAGCAGTGGACTGGATCTTAATGAGCAGTTCTTC.

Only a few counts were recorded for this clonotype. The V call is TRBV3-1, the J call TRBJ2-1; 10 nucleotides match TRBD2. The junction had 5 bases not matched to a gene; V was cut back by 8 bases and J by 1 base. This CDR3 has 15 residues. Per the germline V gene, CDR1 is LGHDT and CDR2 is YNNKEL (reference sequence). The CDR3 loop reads CASVNSGRSYNEQFF. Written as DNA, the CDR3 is TGTGCCAGCGTAAATAGCGGGAGGTCCTACAATGAGCAGTTCTTC.

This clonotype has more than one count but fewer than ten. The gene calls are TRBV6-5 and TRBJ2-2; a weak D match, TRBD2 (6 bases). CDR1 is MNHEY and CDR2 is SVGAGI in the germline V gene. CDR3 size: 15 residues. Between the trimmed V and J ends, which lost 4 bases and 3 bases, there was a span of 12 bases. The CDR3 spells CASSWREAYTGELFF. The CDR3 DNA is TGTGCCAGCAGTTGGAGGGAAGCGTACACCGGGGAGCTGTTTTTT.

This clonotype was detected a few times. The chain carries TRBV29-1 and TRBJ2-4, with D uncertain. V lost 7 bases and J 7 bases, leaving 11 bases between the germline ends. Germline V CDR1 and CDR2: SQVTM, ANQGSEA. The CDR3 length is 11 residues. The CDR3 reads CSGRKGNIQYF. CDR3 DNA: TGCAGCGGTAGGAAAGGGAACATTCAGTACTTC. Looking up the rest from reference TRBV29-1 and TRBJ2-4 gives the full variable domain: SAVISQKPSRDICQRGTSLTIQCQVDSQVTMMFWYRQQPGQSLTLIATANQGSEATYESGFVIDKFPISRPNLTFSTLTVSNMSPEDSSIYLCSGRKGNIQYFGAGTRLSVL.

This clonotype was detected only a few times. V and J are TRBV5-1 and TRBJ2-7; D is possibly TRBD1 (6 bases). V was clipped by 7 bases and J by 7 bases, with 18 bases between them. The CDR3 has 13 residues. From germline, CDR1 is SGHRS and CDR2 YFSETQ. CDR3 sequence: CASGAQGAGEQYF. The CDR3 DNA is TGCGCCAGCGGGGCACAGGGTGCCGGGGAGCAGTACTTC.

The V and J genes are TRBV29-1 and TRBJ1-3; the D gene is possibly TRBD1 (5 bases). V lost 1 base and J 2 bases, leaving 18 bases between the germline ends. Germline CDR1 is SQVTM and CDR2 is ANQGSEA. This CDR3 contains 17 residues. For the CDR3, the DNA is TGCAGCGTTGAAGTATATGCCGGGGGAGTGACTGGAAACACCATATATTTT. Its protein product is CSVEVYAGGVTGNTIYF.